This is a list of T cell receptor beta chains from one sample in a study of shared clonotypes between healthy human individuals. Here immunoSEQ multiplex PCR was the method, and the copy in TCRdb shows in-frame clones only, minus some. Of about 1 million clones listed, roughly 70% are singletons. Sequencing was carried out using memory CD4+ T cells sorted from blood. The receptors were sampled from a young man in good health. CDR3s include the opening cysteine and the closing phenylalanine or tryptophan. D genes are given only for firm matches. Clone size is stated in some rows and not others, as once, few, many or a class when expanded.

J | V | size | D | CDR3 | DNA
TRBJ2-7 | TRBV20-1 | - | - | CSARDWDEQYF | TGCAGTGCTAGAGATTGGGACGAGCAGTACTTC
TRBJ2-1 | TRBV4-2 | - | - | CASSQERVGEQFF | TGTGCCAGCAGCCAAGAGAGGGTCGGTGAGCAGTTCTTC
TRBJ1-3 | TRBV29-1 | - | - | CGGQVSGNTIYF | TGCGGAGGGCAGGTCTCTGGAAACACCATATATTTT
TRBJ2-7 | TRBV5-8 | - | TRBD1 | CASSPTPGQGAFSYEQYF | TGTGCCAGCAGCCCGACCCCGGGACAGGGGGCGTTTTCCTACGAGCAGTACTTC
TRBJ1-2 | TRBV5-6 | - | - | CASSLTSNYGYTF | TGTGCCAGCAGCTTGACTTCTAACTATGGCTACACCTTC
TRBJ2-7 | TRBV6-5 | - | - | CASSRPGTLTYEQYF | TGTGCCAGCAGTCGCCCCGGGACGCTTACCTACGAGCAGTACTTC
TRBJ2-7 | TRBV7-9 | - | - | CASSQTASYEQYF | TGTGCCAGCAGCCAGACGGCCTCCTACGAGCAGTACTTC
TRBJ1-2 | TRBV7-2 | - | - | CASSLAGGEKDTF | TGTGCCAGCAGCTTAGCTGGGGGAGAGAAGGACACCTTC
TRBJ2-5 | TRBV7-2 | few | TRBD1 | CASSPTGSGETQYF | TGTGCCAGCAGCCCGACAGGGTCCGGCGAGACCCAGTACTTC
TRBJ1-1 | TRBV20-1 | few | - | CSAPLVQAFF | TGCAGTGCACCTCTTGTCCAAGCTTTCTTT
TRBJ2-7 | TRBV10-3 | few | TRBD2 | CAISVTSGGAGEQYF | TGTGCCATCAGTGTTACTAGCGGGGGGGCGGGCGAGCAGTACTTC
TRBJ2-7 | TRBV9 | once | TRBD2 | CASSVGGTSGDYEQYF | TGTGCCAGCAGCGTGGGAGGGACTAGCGGGGATTACGAGCAGTACTTC
TRBJ2-2 | TRBV19 | few | - | CASNSGTYTGELFF | TGTGCCAGTAATTCCGGGACATACACCGGGGAGCTGTTTTTT
TRBJ2-3 | TRBV7-2 | - | - | CASTPVPPDTQYF | TGTGCCAGCACCCCTGTGCCCCCAGATACGCAGTATTTT
TRBJ2-7 | TRBV7-8 | - | TRBD1 | CASSDYRVDRGGEQYF | TGTGCCAGCAGCGATTACCGGGTGGACAGGGGGGGAGAGCAGTACTTC
TRBJ2-6 | TRBV5-4 | - | TRBD1 | CASSLTGTGYGANVLTF | TGTGCCAGCAGCTTGACCGGGACAGGGTACGGGGCCAACGTCCTGACTTTC
TRBJ2-1 | TRBV15 | - | - | CATSRDAGPVGEQFF | TGTGCCACCAGCAGAGATGCGGGACCCGTAGGGGAGCAGTTCTTC
TRBJ2-6 | TRBV5-1 | - | - | CASSRQVGSGANVLTF | TGCGCCAGCTCCCGACAGGTCGGCTCTGGGGCCAACGTCCTGACTTTC
TRBJ2-2 | TRBV7-2 | - | - | CASSLPARGNTGELFF | TGTGCCAGCAGCTTACCGGCCAGGGGTAACACCGGGGAGCTGTTTTTT
TRBJ2-7 | TRBV6-6 | - | TRBD2 | CASSPGLALREQYF | TGTGCCAGCAGTCCGGGACTAGCGTTGCGCGAGCAGTACTTC
TRBJ2-7 | TRBV6-6 | - | - | CATTGPGPYEQYF | TGTGCCACCACAGGACCGGGGCCCTACGAGCAGTACTTC
TRBJ2-1 | TRBV7-8 | - | - | CASSLVSGTSYNEQFF | TGTGCCAGCAGCTTAGTTTCCGGGACGAGCTACAATGAGCAGTTCTTC
TRBJ2-7 | TRBV7-2 | few | TRBD2 | CASSRRGGGITYEQYF | TGTGCCAGCAGCCGACGCGGCGGGGGGATTACCTACGAGCAGTACTTC
TRBJ1-1 | TRBV5-4 | - | - | CASSLEQTNTEAFF | TGTGCCAGCAGCTTGGAACAGACCAACACTGAAGCTTTCTTT
TRBJ1-1 | TRBV30 | few | - | CAWSVWGREAFF | TGTGCCTGGAGTGTATGGGGGCGGGAAGCTTTCTTT
TRBJ1-3 | TRBV11-2 | - | TRBD1 | CASSTQGAGNTIYF | TGTGCCAGCAGCACCCAGGGGGCTGGAAACACCATATATTTT
TRBJ2-4 | TRBV10-2 | - | - | CASSEIRFAKNIQYF | TGCGCCAGCAGTGAGATCCGTTTCGCCAAAAACATTCAGTACTTC
TRBJ1-1 | TRBV19 | - | - | CASSITENTEAFF | TGTGCCAGTAGTATAACCGAGAACACTGAAGCTTTCTTT